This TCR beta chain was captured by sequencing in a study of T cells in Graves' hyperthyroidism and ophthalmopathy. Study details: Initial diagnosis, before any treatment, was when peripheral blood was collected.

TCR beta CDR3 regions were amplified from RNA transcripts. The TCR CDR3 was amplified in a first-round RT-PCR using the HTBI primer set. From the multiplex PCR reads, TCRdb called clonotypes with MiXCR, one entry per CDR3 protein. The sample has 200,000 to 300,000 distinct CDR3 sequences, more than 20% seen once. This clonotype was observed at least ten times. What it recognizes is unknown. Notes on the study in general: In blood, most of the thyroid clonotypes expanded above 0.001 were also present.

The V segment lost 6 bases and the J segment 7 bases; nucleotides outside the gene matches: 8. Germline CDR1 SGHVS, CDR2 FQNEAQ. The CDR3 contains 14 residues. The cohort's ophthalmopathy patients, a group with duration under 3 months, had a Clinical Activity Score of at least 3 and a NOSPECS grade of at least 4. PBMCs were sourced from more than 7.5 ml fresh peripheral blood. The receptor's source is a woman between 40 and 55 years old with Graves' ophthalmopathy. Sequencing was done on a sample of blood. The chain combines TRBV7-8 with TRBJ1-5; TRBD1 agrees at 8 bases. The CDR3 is CASRGQGAWQPQHF. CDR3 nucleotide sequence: TGTGCCAGCAGAGGTCAGGGGGCATGGCAGCCCCAGCATTTT.